The clone carrying this T cell receptor (beta chain) came up many times. The antigen is undetermined. Germline V gene lookup returns CDR1 ENHRY and CDR2 SYGVKD. With V trimmed by 9 bases and J by 5 bases, 14 bases remained unmatched. The CDR3 spans 16 residues. MiXCR was run by TCRdb on the reads, yielding one entry per CDR3 protein. The sample includes roughly 280,000 distinct CDR3 sequences, about 20% of them seen just once. This sample is drawn from a study of T cell repertoires in cytomegalovirus infection. Findings and limits, study-wide: There were carriers of CMV plus the relevant HLA, and cumulative public TCR beta family frequency identified them. Clonotypes of TCR beta that were HLA-C-restricted and CMV-specific dominated the ex vivo response.

This specimen consisted of cultured PBMCs, obtained from culture after CMV antigen stimulation. This receptor was identified in a human donor in good health (CMV status not recorded). Some clones in this sample may be carry-over from other donors' samples. This rearrangement joins TRBV10-3 to TRBJ2-5; 11 bases map to TRBD2. DNA of the CDR3: TGTGCCATTTCCCAACTAGCGGGAGCGCAAGGGGAGACCCAGTACTTC. Translated, it gives CAISQLAGAQGETQYF.